Sequencing of this TCR beta chain was carried out in a study of cytomegalovirus exposure and HLA in healthy donors. Study-wide results and caveats: Rates of TCR association differed by HLA locus in a later analysis, with DRB1 highest and HLA-C lowest. Most observed TCR sequences were rare, whereas some public TCRs were detected in many donors.

Note on this clone: Antigen unknown.

60 Vbeta and 13 Jbeta primers were used in PCR. Measured with immunoSEQ multiplex PCR; TCRdb has only the in-frame clones, and not every one. Counted here are over 75,000 clones, about 68% occurring once; the ten biggest clones make up 2.3%. The receptor's source is a human donor in good health. Sequencing was done on a sample of PBMCs.

In DNA form, the CDR3 reads TGTGCCAGCAGCCAAGACAGGGGATCCTATAATTCACCCCTCCACTTT. Its translation: CASSQDRGSYNSPLHF. This chain links TRBV4-2 with TRBJ1-6; D is perhaps TRBD1 (6 bases). Trimming shortened V by 0 bases and J by 1 base, and 7 bases separated the two germline ends. The CDR3 has 16 amino acids. The germline CDR1 and CDR2 sequences are LGHNA and YNFKEQ.